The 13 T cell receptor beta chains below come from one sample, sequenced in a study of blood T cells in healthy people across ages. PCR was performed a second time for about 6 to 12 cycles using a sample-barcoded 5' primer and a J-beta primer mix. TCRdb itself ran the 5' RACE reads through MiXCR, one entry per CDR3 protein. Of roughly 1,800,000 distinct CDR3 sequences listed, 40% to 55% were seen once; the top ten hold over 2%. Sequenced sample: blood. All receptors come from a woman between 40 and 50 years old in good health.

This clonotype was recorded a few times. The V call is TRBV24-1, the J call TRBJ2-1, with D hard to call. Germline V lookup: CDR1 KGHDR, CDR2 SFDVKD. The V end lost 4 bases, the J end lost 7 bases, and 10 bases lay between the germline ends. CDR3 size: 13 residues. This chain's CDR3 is CATSDPTRNEQFF. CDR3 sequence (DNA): TGTGCCACCAGTGACCCGACAAGGAATGAGCAGTTCTTC.

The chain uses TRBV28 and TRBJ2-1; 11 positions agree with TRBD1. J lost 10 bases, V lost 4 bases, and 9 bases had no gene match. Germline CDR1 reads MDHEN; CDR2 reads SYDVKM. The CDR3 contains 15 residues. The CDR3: CASSSSGTGGWEQFF. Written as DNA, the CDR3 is TGTGCCAGCAGTTCCTCCGGGACAGGGGGATGGGAGCAGTTCTTC. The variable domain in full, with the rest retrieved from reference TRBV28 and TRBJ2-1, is DVKVTQSSRYLVKRTGEKVFLECVQDMDHENMFWYRQDPGLGLRLIYFSYDVKMKEKGDIPEGYSVSREKKERFSLILESASTNQTSMYLCASSSSGTGGWEQFFGPGTRLTVL.

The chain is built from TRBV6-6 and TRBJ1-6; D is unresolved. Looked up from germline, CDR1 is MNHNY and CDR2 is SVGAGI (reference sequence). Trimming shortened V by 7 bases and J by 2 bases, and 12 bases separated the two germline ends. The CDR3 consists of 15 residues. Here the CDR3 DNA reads TGTGCCAGCAAAAACGCGGCCACCTATAATTCACCCCTCCACTTT. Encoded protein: CASKNAATYNSPLHF.

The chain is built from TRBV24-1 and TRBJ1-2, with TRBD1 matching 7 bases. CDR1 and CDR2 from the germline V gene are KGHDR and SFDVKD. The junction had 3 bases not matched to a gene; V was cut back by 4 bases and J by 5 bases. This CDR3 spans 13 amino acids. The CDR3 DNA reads TGTGCCACCAGTGACCCGACAGGGTATGGCTACACCTTC. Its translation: CATSDPTGYGYTF.

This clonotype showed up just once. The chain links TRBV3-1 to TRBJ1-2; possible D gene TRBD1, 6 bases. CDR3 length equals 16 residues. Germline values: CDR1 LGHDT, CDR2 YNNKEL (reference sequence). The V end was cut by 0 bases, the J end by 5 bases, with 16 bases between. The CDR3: CASSQDSGGARYGYTF. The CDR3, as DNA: TGTGCCAGCAGCCAAGATTCCGGGGGCGCTAGGTATGGCTACACCTTC.

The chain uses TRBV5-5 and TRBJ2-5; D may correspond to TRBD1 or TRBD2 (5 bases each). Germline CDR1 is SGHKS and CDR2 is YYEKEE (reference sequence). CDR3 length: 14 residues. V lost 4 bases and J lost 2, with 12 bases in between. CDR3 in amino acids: CASSPRDDQETQYF. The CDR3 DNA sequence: TGTGCCAGCAGCCCTCGGGACGATCAAGAGACCCAGTACTTC.

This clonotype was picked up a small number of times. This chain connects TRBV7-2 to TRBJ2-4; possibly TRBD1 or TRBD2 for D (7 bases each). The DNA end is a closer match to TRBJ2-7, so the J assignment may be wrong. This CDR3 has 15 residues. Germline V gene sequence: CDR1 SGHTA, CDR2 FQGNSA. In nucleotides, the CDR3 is TGTGCCAGCAGCTTAGTTCGCACAGGGGAGGGCGAGCAGTACTTC. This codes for CASSLVRTGEGEQYF.

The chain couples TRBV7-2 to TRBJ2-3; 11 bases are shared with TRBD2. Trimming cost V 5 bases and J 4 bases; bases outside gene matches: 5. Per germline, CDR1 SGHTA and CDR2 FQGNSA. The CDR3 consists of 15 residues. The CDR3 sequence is CASSRELAGADTQYF. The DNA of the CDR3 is TGTGCCAGCAGCAGAGAACTAGCGGGGGCAGATACGCAGTATTTT.

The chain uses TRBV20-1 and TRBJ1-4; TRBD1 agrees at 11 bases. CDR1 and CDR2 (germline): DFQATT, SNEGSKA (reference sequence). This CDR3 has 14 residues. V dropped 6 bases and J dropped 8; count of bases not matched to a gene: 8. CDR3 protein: CSANSGTGGEKLFF. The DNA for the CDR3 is TGCAGTGCGAATTCCGGGACAGGGGGGGAAAAACTGTTTTTT.

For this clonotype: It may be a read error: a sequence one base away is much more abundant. CDR3 sequence (DNA): TGTGCCAGCAGTTACGAGGGGCCCTTCACCTATGGCTACACCTTC. It encodes CASSYEGPFTYGYTF. The rearrangement joins TRBV6-6 to TRBJ1-2, with D perhaps matching TRBD1 (5 bases). Germline V gene sequence: CDR1 MNHNY, CDR2 SVGAGI (reference sequence). The V and J ends lost 2 bases and 4 bases respectively, with 14 bases between them. There are 15 residues in the CDR3.

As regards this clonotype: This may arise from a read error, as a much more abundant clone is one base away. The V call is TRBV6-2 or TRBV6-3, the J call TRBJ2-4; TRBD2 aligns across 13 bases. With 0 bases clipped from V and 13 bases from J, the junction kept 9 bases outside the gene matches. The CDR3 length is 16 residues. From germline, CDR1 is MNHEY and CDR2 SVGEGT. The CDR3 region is CASSYSRLAGGGEQYF. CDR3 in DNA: TGTGCCAGCAGTTACTCGAGACTAGCGGGGGGCGGTGAGCAGTACTTC.

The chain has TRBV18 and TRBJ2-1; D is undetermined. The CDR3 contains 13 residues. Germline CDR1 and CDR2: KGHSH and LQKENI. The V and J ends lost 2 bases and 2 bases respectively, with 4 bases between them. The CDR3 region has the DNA TGTGCCAGCTCACCAATGGCCTACAATGAGCAGTTCTTC. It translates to CASSPMAYNEQFF.

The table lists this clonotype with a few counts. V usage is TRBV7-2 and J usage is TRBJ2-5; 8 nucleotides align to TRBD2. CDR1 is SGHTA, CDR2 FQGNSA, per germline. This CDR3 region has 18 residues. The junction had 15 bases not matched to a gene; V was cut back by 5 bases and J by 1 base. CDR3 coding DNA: TGTGCCAGCAGCCCCACCCGACCCCTAGCGGGTACCCAAGAGACCCAGTACTTC. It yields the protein CASSPTRPLAGTQETQYF.